Included here is one TCR beta chain sequence, with context. Its antigen is not known. T lymphocytes (CD4+ and CD8+) were sorted from PBMCs. Following extraction, RNA underwent reverse transcription to cDNA, which served as the sequencing template. The data were produced by immunoSEQ multiplex PCR, yet TCRdb's version contains in-frame clones alone and is incomplete. This table holds 100,000 to 150,000 clones, about 50% found once. The data stem from a study of CD8+ T cells in alopecia areata. Per germline, CDR1 MRHNA and CDR2 SNTAGT. The CDR3 contains 15 residues. V lost 6 bases to trimming and J lost 3 bases, with 14 bases between them. Study-level findings and limits: Besides other cells, scalp samples also yield sequences of resident alphabeta T cells from normal skin. Higher clonality was seen in lesional scalp than in normal scalp, especially in alopecia totalis/universalis.

This clonotype was obtained from a human donor with alopecia areata. The V gene is TRBV6-4, the J gene TRBJ2-2; D might be TRBD1 (7 bases). The sequenced material came from NKG2D-low CD8+ T cells sorted from blood. The CDR3 here is CASSDTGEDTGELFF. The CDR3 DNA reads TGTGCCAGCAGCGATACAGGGGAGGACACCGGGGAGCTGTTTTTT.